Listed here are 6 T cell receptor beta chains from one sample, sequenced in a study of blood T cell repertoires in COVID-19. This table comes from immunoSEQ multiplex PCR, and its TCRdb copy is limited to in-frame clones, with some not included. The sample includes about 85,000 clones, around four fifths of them seen just once. The specimen sequenced was peripheral blood. These receptor sequences come from a man between 65 and 80 years old with acute or convalescent COVID-19.

The V gene is TRBV6-5, the J gene TRBJ1-6, with 7 bases lining up with TRBD1. Unmatched junction bases numbered 5, after V lost 3 bases and J lost 6 bases. Germline V CDR1 and CDR2: MNHEY, SVGAGI. The CDR3 has 15 residues. The CDR3, as DNA: TGTGCCAGCAGTTATCGGACAGGCAGTAATTCACCCCTCCACTTT. Translating it yields CASSYRTGSNSPLHF.

The chain recombines TRBV5-1 with TRBJ1-3; 7 bases are a match to TRBD1. With 1 base clipped from V and 7 bases from J, the junction kept 8 bases outside the gene matches. The V gene's germline CDR1 is SGHRS and CDR2 YFSETQ. The CDR3 covers 15 residues. CDR3 loop: CASSLSTGQTNTIYF. Here the CDR3 DNA reads TGCGCCAGCAGCTTGTCGACGGGACAGACTAACACCATATATTTT. Together with reference TRBV5-1 and TRBJ1-3, the CDR3 gives the full variable domain: KAGVTQTPRYLIKTRGQQVTLSCSPISGHRSVSWYQQTPGQGLQFLFEYFSETQRNKGNFPGRFSGRQFSNSRSEMNVSTLELGDSALYLCASSLSTGQTNTIYFGEGSWLTVV.

This chain connects TRBV5-1 to TRBJ1-1, with TRBD1 matching 7 bases. Germline V gene sequence: CDR1 SGHRS, CDR2 YFSETQ. Trimming cost V 2 bases and J 4 bases; bases outside gene matches: 5. The CDR3 is 14 residues long. CDR3 in DNA: TGCGCCAGCAGCTTCAGACAGGGATTCACTGAAGCTTTCTTT. Its translation: CASSFRQGFTEAFF.

The chain carries TRBV3-1 (or the pseudogene TRBV3-2) and TRBJ2-3, with a tentative D call TRBD2 (6 bases). CDR1 and CDR2 (germline): LGHDT, YNNKEL (reference sequence). The CDR3 extends over 16 amino acids. V was pared by 2 bases and J by 5 bases, with 17 bases between. For the CDR3, the DNA is TGTGCCAGCAGCCAAAGGGGACTCAGGCAGGGAGATACGCAGTATTTT. This codes for CASSQRGLRQGDTQYF.

The chain employs TRBV5-1 and TRBJ1-4; no clear D gene. V was trimmed by 2 bases and J by 3 bases, leaving 11 bases between them. This CDR3 is 15 amino acids long. CDR1 SGHRS and CDR2 YFSETQ come from the germline V gene. In nucleotides, the CDR3 is TGCGCCAGCAGCTTCGTGAGGGCGCCTAATGAAAAACTGTTTTTT. This encodes CASSFVRAPNEKLFF.

This clone was counted only a few times. V usage is TRBV18 and J usage is TRBJ1-1; D uncertain. Germline CDR1 KGHSH, CDR2 LQKENI. The CDR3 covers 16 residues. V lost 6 bases and J 3 bases, leaving 20 bases between the germline ends. CDR3 protein: CASSQELNLRDTEAFF. The CDR3 DNA is TGTGCCAGCTCCCAGGAACTTAATTTGAGGGACACTGAAGCTTTCTTT.